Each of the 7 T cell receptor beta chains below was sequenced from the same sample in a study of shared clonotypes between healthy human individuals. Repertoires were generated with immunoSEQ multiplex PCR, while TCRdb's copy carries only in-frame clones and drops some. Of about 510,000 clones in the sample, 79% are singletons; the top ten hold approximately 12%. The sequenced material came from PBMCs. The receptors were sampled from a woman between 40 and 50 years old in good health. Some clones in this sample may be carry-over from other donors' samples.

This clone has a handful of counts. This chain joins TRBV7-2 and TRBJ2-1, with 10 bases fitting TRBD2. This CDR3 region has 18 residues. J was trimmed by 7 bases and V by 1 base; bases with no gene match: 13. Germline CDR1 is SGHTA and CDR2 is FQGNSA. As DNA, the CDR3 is TGTGCCAGCAGCTTAGTCGGCTTTCGGCTAGCGGGAGCGAATGAGCAGTTCTTC. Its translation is CASSLVGFRLAGANEQFF.

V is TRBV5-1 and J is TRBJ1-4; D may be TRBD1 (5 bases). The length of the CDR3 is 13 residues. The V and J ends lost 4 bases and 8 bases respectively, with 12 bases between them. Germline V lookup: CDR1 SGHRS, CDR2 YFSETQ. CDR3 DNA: TGCGCCAGCAGCATGGGACTCGGGGAAAAACTGTTTTTT. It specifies CASSMGLGEKLFF.

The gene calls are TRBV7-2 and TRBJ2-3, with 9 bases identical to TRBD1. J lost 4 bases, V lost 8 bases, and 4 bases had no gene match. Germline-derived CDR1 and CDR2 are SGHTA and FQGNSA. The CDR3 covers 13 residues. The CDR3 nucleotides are TGTGCCAGCCGACAGGGGGGGGCAGATACGCAGTATTTT. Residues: CASRQGGADTQYF.

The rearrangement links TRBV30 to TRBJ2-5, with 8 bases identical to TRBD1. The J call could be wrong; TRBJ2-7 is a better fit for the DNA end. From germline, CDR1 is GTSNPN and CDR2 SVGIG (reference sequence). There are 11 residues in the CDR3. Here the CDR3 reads CAWSTGGEQYF. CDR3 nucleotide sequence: TGTGCCTGGTCTACAGGGGGCGAGCAGTACTTC.

The CDR3 protein is CASSGDRPYNEQFF. CDR3 sequence (DNA): TGCGCCAGCAGTGGGGACAGGCCCTACAATGAGCAGTTCTTC. The J gene is TRBJ2-1, the V gene TRBV10-1; TRBD1 matches at 8 bases. Trimming at V came to 4 bases and at J to 2 bases, leaving 1 base not matched to a gene. The CDR3 is made up of 14 amino acids. CDR1 WNHNN and CDR2 SYGVQD come from the germline V gene (reference sequence).

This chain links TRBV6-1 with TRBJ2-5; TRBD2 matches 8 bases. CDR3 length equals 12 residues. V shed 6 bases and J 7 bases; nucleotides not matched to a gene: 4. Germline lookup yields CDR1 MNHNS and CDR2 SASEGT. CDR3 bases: TGTGCCAGCAGGTTGGCGGGGGGGACCCAGTACTTC. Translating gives CASRLAGGTQYF.

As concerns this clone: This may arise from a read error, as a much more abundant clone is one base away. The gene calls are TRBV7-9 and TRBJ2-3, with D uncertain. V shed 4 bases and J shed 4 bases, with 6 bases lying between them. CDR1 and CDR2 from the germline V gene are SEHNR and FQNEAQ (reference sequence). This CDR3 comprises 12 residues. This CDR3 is CASSYSADTQYF. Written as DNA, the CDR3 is TGTGCCAGCAGCTATAGTGCAGATACGCAGTATTTT.